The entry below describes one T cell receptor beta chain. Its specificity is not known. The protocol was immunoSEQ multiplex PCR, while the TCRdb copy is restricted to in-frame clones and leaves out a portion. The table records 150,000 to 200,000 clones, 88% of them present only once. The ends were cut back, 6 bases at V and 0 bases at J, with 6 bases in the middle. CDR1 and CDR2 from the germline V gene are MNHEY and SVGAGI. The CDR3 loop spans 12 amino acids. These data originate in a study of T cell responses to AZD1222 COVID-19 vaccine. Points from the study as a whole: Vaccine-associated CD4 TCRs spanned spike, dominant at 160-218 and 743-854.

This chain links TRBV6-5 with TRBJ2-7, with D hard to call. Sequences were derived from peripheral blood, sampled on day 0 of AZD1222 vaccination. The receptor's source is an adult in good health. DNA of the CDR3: TGTGCCAGCAGGGGATTCTCCTACGAGCAGTACTTC. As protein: CASRGFSYEQYF.